This T cell receptor (beta chain) was found in a study of T cell changes during pregnancy in multiple sclerosis. The CDR3 sequence is 17 residues long. V gave up 3 bases and J gave up 6 bases; unmatched junction bases: 8. Germline lookup yields CDR1 MNHEY and CDR2 SMNVEV (reference sequence). Measured with immunoSEQ multiplex PCR; TCRdb has only the in-frame clones, and not every one. The repertoire holds fewer than 150,000 clones, with less than 97% as singletons. The chain joins TRBV27 to TRBJ2-5; 15 bases map to TRBD2. This specimen consisted of peripheral blood, obtained after pregnancy. This receptor was identified in a female donor with multiple sclerosis, enrolled in a pregnancy study. CDR3 sequence reads: CASSFGLAGGPGKTQYF. The CDR3 DNA reads as TGTGCCAGCAGTTTTGGACTAGCGGGAGGGCCAGGGAAGACCCAGTACTTC.